The clone carrying this T cell receptor (beta chain) occurred many times. What it recognizes is unknown. Time point described: persistent/refractory GD, antithyroid drugs over 5 years with positive TRAb. The TCR library was prepared using RNA isolated from PBMCs. These data belong to a study of regulatory T cells in long-lasting Graves disease. Overall study findings and caveats: Gene preferences differed: TRBV28, TRBJ1-2, TRBJ2-5 in persistent cases. Persistent patients shared more public clonotypes (roughly 2,800) than new patients (just under 1,000).

There are 14 residues in the CDR3. The V and J ends lost 0 bases and 3 bases, in that order; junction bases with no gene match: 4. The germline CDR1 and CDR2 sequences are GTSNPN and SVGIG (reference sequence). Building of the TCR beta libraries involved iRepertoire HTBI primers and Arm-PCR of CDR3 regions. TCRdb re-derived calls from the multiplex PCR reads in MiXCR, one entry per CDR3 protein. In the table there are about 290,000 distinct CDR3 sequences, more than 20% of which are singletons. V is TRBV30 and J is TRBJ2-7; 8 positions agree with TRBD2. The receptor's source is a female donor with Graves disease. The sequencing here drew on peripheral blood mononuclear cells (PBMCs), taken when the disease was refractory, from a patient treated with antithyroid drugs. CDR3: CAWSVGLAGYEQYF. In nucleotides, the CDR3 is TGTGCCTGGAGTGTAGGGCTAGCGGGCTACGAGCAGTACTTC.